The clone carrying this TCR beta chain was counted only a few times. Original processing notes: Estimated nucleated cell counts came from reference gene primer amplification. Assay used: immunoSEQ multiplex PCR; TCRdb lists only in-frame clones, some missing. V, J and clone size are those of that table, while D and trimming were read from the DNA. The data show under 200,000 clones, 82% seen once. The record originates from a study of blood T cell repertoires in COVID-19. Study as a whole: Donors in the United States, Italy and Spain gave samples during acute or convalescent COVID-19. T cells, B-cell-depleted T cells, or PBMCs supplied cDNA or gDNA.

This CDR3 comprises 16 residues. Trimming took 1 base from V and 6 from J; bases not matched to a gene: 5. CDR1 is MNHNS, CDR2 SASEGT, per germline. The specimen sequenced was peripheral blood. This TCR came from a woman between 25 and 40 years old with acute or convalescent COVID-19. This sequence joins TRBV6-1 and TRBJ2-7; 14 bases are shared with TRBD2. The CDR3 sequence: CASSEERGLAGAEQYF. In DNA, the CDR3 is TGTGCCAGCAGTGAAGAGAGGGGACTAGCGGGAGCCGAGCAGTACTTC.